Listed here are 27 T cell receptor beta chains from one sample, sequenced in a study of cytomegalovirus exposure and HLA in healthy donors. Using immunoSEQ multiplex PCR, the repertoire was profiled, and TCRdb retains in-frame clones only, with some absent. Found here are 70,000 or so clones, 94% of them singletons; the top ten hold approximately 0.99%. The sample taken for sequencing was PBMCs. The receptor source for this set is a woman between 18 and 30 years old in good health and CMV-seronegative.

The chain uses TRBV11-2 and TRBJ2-7; 11 nucleotides match TRBD1. After removal of 0 bases from V and 3 bases from J, the junction contained 4 bases not matched to a gene. CDR1 is SGHAT, CDR2 FQNNGV, per germline. This CDR3 spans 16 amino acids. CDR3 amino acids: CASSLERGQGGYEQYF. CDR3 in DNA: TGTGCCAGCAGCTTAGAGCGGGGACAGGGGGGCTACGAGCAGTACTTC. Supplemented by reference TRBV11-2 and TRBJ2-7, the full variable domain reads EAGVAQSPRYKIIEKRQSVAFWCNPISGHATLYWYQQILGQGPKLLIQFQNNGVVDDSQLPKDRFSAERLKGVDSTLKIQPAKLEDSAVYLCASSLERGQGGYEQYFGPGTRLTVT.

This rearrangement joins TRBV7-2 to TRBJ1-2; no definite D call. Trimming removed 0 bases at V and 5 bases at J, with 10 bases between. Germline loops: CDR1 SGHTA, CDR2 FQGNSA. The CDR3 is made up of 14 amino acids. This CDR3 reads CASSLAQEIYGYTF. CDR3 nucleotide sequence: TGTGCCAGCAGCTTAGCGCAGGAAATATATGGCTACACCTTC.

V is TRBV7-6 and J is TRBJ1-5; D is possibly TRBD1 (5 bases). The V end lost 1 base, the J end lost 4 bases, and 11 bases lay between the germline ends. The CDR3 runs 15 residues. Germline V gives CDR1 SGHVS, CDR2 FNYEAQ. The CDR3 region has the DNA TGTGCCAGCAGCTTAGTCTCAGGGAGGAATCAGCCCCAGCATTTT. Translation: CASSLVSGRNQPQHF.

The J gene is TRBJ1-4, the V gene TRBV4-1, with 7 positions matching TRBD1. Germline V CDR1 and CDR2: MGHRA, YSYEKL. CDR3 length: 17 residues. V trimming: 1 base; J trimming: 6 bases; junction bases outside the gene matches: 11. DNA of the CDR3: TGCGCCAGCAGCCAAGTAATCTTATTGGGACAGTATGAAAAACTGTTTTTT. Translating it yields CASSQVILLGQYEKLFF.

The genes are TRBV7-9 and TRBJ2-3, with 8 bases aligning to TRBD2. The CDR3 runs to 13 residues. J lost 4 bases, V lost 5 bases, and 2 bases had no gene match. Germline CDR1 reads SEHNR; CDR2 reads FQNEAQ (reference sequence). The CDR3 reads CASSKGLADTQYF. In DNA, the CDR3 is TGTGCCAGCAGCAAGGGACTAGCAGATACGCAGTATTTT.

V gene TRBV9 combines with J gene TRBJ1-1, with TRBD1 matching 8 bases. Germline CDR1 reads SGDLS; CDR2 reads YYNGEE. V was clipped by 3 bases and J by 5 bases; unmatched bases: 0. The length of the CDR3 is 12 residues. The CDR3 DNA sequence: TGTGCCAGCAGCGACAGGGGGACTGAAGCTTTCTTT. Protein: CASSDRGTEAFF. The full variable domain, in which reference TRBV9 and TRBJ1-1 provide the parts outside the CDR3, is DSGVTQTPKHLITATGQRVTLRCSPRSGDLSVYWYQQSLDQGLQFLIQYYNGEERAKGNILERFSAQQFPDLHSELNLSSLELGDSALYFCASSDRGTEAFFGQGTRLTVV.

V gene TRBV5-3 combines with J gene TRBJ1-5; 8 bases agree with TRBD1. TRBV5-3 is marked as an open reading frame, function uncertain. The CDR3 covers 17 residues. The ends lost 5 bases at V and 0 bases at J; junction bases unmatched: 10. The CDR3 coding sequence is TGTGCCAGAAGTATCCCTCAGGGGGCGAATAGCAATCAGCCCCAGCATTTT. Amino acid sequence: CARSIPQGANSNQPQHF.

This clone has only a few counts. The chain has TRBV11-2 and TRBJ1-2; D perhaps matches TRBD1 (6 bases). The CDR3 has 13 residues. Germline V gene lookup returns CDR1 SGHAT and CDR2 FQNNGV. The ends were cut back, 5 bases at V and 3 bases at J, with 10 bases in the middle. CDR3 sequence (DNA): TGTGCCAGCAGCCCGGACAGTGACTATGGCTACACCTTC. Translation: CASSPDSDYGYTF.

Concerning this clone itself: Other DNA sequences in this specimen translate into the identical CDR3. The CDR3 sequence: CASSSGNSYEQYF. As DNA, the CDR3 is TGTGCCAGCAGTTCGGGTAACTCCTACGAGCAGTACTTC. The chain uses TRBV27 and TRBJ2-7; D not resolved. V lost 4 bases to trimming and J lost 0 bases, with 7 bases between them. This CDR3 contains 13 residues. The germline gives CDR1 MNHEY, CDR2 SMNVEV (reference sequence).

This chain uses TRBV7-9 with TRBJ2-1, with D perhaps matching TRBD2 (6 bases). Trimming stripped 8 bases from V and 3 bases from J, with 17 bases between. Germline V gives CDR1 SEHNR, CDR2 FQNEAQ (reference sequence). The CDR3 has 15 amino acids. CDR3 nucleotides: TGTGCCAGCGCCACAACCAGCGGGCACTACAATGAGCAGTTCTTC. This gives the protein CASATTSGHYNEQFF.

This chain joins TRBV28 and TRBJ1-2, with D maybe TRBD1 (6 bases). CDR3 size: 13 residues. Germline CDR1 is MDHEN and CDR2 is SYDVKM. Trimming stripped 2 bases from V and 7 bases from J, with 11 bases between. CDR3 DNA: TGTGCCAGCAGTTTACAACAGGGCCGTGGCTACACCTTC. It yields the protein CASSLQQGRGYTF.

The chain has TRBV18 and TRBJ2-7, with 7 nucleotides matching TRBD1. Germline assignment: CDR1 KGHSH and CDR2 LQKENI. The CDR3 is 16 amino acids. J was trimmed by 3 bases and V by 4 bases; bases with no gene match: 12. The CDR3 reads CASSRLPGQSYYEQYF. In DNA, the CDR3 is TGTGCCAGCTCACGACTACCGGGACAGTCATACTACGAGCAGTACTTC.

The chain couples TRBV6-1 to TRBJ2-3; 9 bases align to TRBD2. After removal of 3 bases from V and 3 bases from J, the junction contained 4 bases not matched to a gene. Germline V gene lookup returns CDR1 MNHNS and CDR2 SASEGT. The CDR3 totals 15 residues. CDR3 sequence: CASSDQAGGTDTQYF. The CDR3 bases are TGTGCCAGCAGTGACCAAGCGGGAGGTACAGATACGCAGTATTTT.

The chain recombines TRBV4-2 with TRBJ1-1; the match to TRBD1 covers 12 bases. V lost 4 bases to trimming and J lost 5 bases; unmatched junction nucleotides: 5. Germline CDR1 LGHNA, CDR2 YNFKEQ. The CDR3 loop spans 15 amino acids. DNA of the CDR3: TGTGCCAGCAGCCCGGGACAGGGGGCGAGGACTGAAGCTTTCTTT. It translates to CASSPGQGARTEAFF.

This clone appeared a single time. This rearrangement joins TRBV10-3 to TRBJ1-5; D is possibly TRBD1 (6 bases). This CDR3 has 14 residues. CDR1 and CDR2 from the germline V gene are ENHRY and SYGVKD. V lost 8 bases and J 3 bases, leaving 14 bases between the germline ends. CDR3 in amino acids: CAIETGKSNQPQHF. In DNA, the CDR3 is TGTGCCATCGAAACAGGGAAGTCCAATCAGCCCCAGCATTTT.

The chain has TRBV7-3 and TRBJ1-1; D might be TRBD1 (6 bases). CDR1 and CDR2 (germline): SGHTA, FQGTGA. Deletions cut 5 bases from V and 5 bases from J, with 21 bases between. There are 16 residues in the CDR3. CDR3 sequence (DNA): TGTGCCAGCAGCCAATTGACGATGGAGGGGGGGACTGAAGCTTTCTTT. Its translation is CASSQLTMEGGTEAFF.

The chain is built from TRBV6-1 and TRBJ1-5; 9 bases agree with TRBD1. Trimming took 2 bases from V and 3 from J; bases not matched to a gene: 5. This CDR3 is built from 16 residues. Germline assignment: CDR1 MNHNS and CDR2 SASEGT. The DNA for the CDR3 is TGTGCCAGCAGTGAACCTGGACAGGGGAACAATCAGCCCCAGCATTTT. As protein: CASSEPGQGNNQPQHF.

V is TRBV28 and J is TRBJ2-7; TRBD2 is a possible D gene (5 bases). The CDR3 has 13 residues. The V gene's germline CDR1 is MDHEN and CDR2 SYDVKM. The ends were cut back, 5 bases at V and 6 bases at J, with 14 bases in the middle. The CDR3 loop is CASSRRWVSEQYF. The CDR3, as DNA: TGTGCCAGCAGTCGGAGGTGGGTTTCCGAGCAGTACTTC.

The chain links TRBV27 to TRBJ1-2; TRBD1 agrees at 8 bases. The CDR3 loop spans 13 amino acids. Per the germline V gene, CDR1 is MNHEY and CDR2 is SMNVEV (reference sequence). The trim removed 2 bases at V and 8 bases at J, leaving 4 bases unmatched. This chain's CDR3 is CASSLAGGAGYTF. For the CDR3, the DNA is TGTGCCAGCAGTTTAGCAGGGGGCGCAGGCTACACCTTC.

The J gene is TRBJ2-5, the V gene TRBV6-5; 9 bases match TRBD1. Losses at the gene ends were 6 bases for V and 5 bases for J; bases not matched to a gene: 7. In germline, CDR1 is MNHEY, CDR2 SVGAGI. The CDR3 covers 14 residues. CDR3 residues: CASRRDRVVETQYF. CDR3 sequence (DNA): TGTGCCAGCAGACGGGACAGGGTTGTCGAGACCCAGTACTTC.

The chain employs TRBV9 and TRBJ1-1, with a tentative D call TRBD1 (6 bases). CDR1 SGDLS and CDR2 YYNGEE come from the germline V gene. V dropped 3 bases and J dropped 2 bases, with 14 bases sitting between them. The CDR3 length is 15 residues. This CDR3 is CASSGTGFSNTEAFF. CDR3 bases: TGTGCCAGCAGCGGCACAGGGTTTTCTAACACTGAAGCTTTCTTT.

The V and J genes are TRBV2 and TRBJ2-2, with 14 bases aligning to TRBD2. Germline CDR1 reads SNHLY; CDR2 reads FYNNEI. This CDR3 has 14 residues. J lost 6 bases, V lost 8 bases, and 2 bases had no gene match. The CDR3 region has the DNA TGTGCCAGCGGGACTAGCGGGAGCCCCGGGGAGCTGTTTTTT. Translating it yields CASGTSGSPGELFF.

The chain is built from TRBV28 and TRBJ2-3; 10 bases match TRBD2. The germline V gene encodes CDR1 MDHEN and CDR2 SYDVKM. This CDR3 contains 14 residues. V gave up 3 bases and J gave up 5 bases; unmatched junction bases: 2. The CDR3 protein is CASSFSGRGDTQYF. CDR3 sequence (DNA): TGTGCCAGCAGTTTCAGCGGGAGGGGAGATACGCAGTATTTT.

The rearrangement links TRBV28 to TRBJ2-4; 7 bases are shared with TRBD1. Germline-derived CDR1 and CDR2 are MDHEN and SYDVKM. V shed 7 bases, J shed 3 bases, and the junction held 9 bases outside the gene matches. The CDR3 is 15 amino acids. The CDR3 bases are TGTGCCAGCAAAACTGGTCGGGACAGCAAAAACATTCAGTACTTC. Translation: CASKTGRDSKNIQYF.

DNA of the CDR3: TGTGCCAGCAGCTTACGACGGGTGAACACTGAAGCTTTCTTT. It translates to CASSLRRVNTEAFF. The V and J genes are TRBV7-6 and TRBJ1-1; the D is unclear. Germline CDR1 is SGHVS and CDR2 is FNYEAQ. CDR3 size: 14 residues. V was shortened by 2 bases and J by 0 bases, with 7 bases between the two germline ends.

This clone was seen once. The V and J genes are TRBV2 and TRBJ2-3; 10 bases are a match to TRBD2. Germline V CDR1 and CDR2: SNHLY, FYNNEI. The CDR3 contains 13 residues. V lost 6 bases and J lost 6; bases outside the gene matches: 3. The CDR3 DNA is TGTGCCAGCAGAAGGACTAGCGGTGATACGCAGTATTTT. This gives the protein CASRRTSGDTQYF.

V and J are TRBV7-9 and TRBJ2-7; 9 nucleotides line up with TRBD1. CDR1 SEHNR and CDR2 FQNEAQ come from the germline V gene (reference sequence). The CDR3 contains 14 residues. Trimming took 5 bases from V and 4 from J; bases not matched to a gene: 6. CDR3 nucleotide sequence: TGTGCCAGCAGCAGGGGGACAGGGATTTACGAGCAGTACTTC. It encodes CASSRGTGIYEQYF.